This TCR beta chain is from a study of spatial heterogeneity in lung cancer. TCRdb reanalysed the 5' RACE reads using MiXCR and keeps one entry per CDR3 protein. The sample records some 70,000 distinct CDR3 sequences, 13% being singletons. Time point denoted: sample taken at primary tumor resection. Whole RNA, isolated from tumor, nontumor lung or frozen PBMC, was sequenced without prior sorting. Whole-study findings and limits: Tumor TCRs that were ubiquitous and expanded showed up in blood more at resection than follow-up.

This clonotype occurred a few times. Its antigen is unknown. The clonotype was recovered from a male donor with early-stage non-small cell lung cancer. Sequenced here: PBMCs, sampled at surgery.

The CDR3 sequence is CASLSDRAYGYTF. CDR3 DNA sequence: TGTGCCAGCCTGAGTGACAGGGCCTATGGCTACACCTTC. The chain uses TRBV7-2 and TRBJ1-2; 7 bases line up with TRBD1. From germline, CDR1 is SGHTA and CDR2 FQGNSA. Trimming at V came to 8 bases and at J to 4 bases, leaving 7 bases not matched to a gene. The CDR3 runs to 13 residues.